This entry lists 21 T cell receptor beta chains sequenced from one sample in a study of blood T cell repertoires in COVID-19. TCRdb keeps only in-frame clones here, not all; method: immunoSEQ multiplex PCR. The repertoire holds 55,000 to 75,000 clones, with 86% as singletons. The sample consisted of peripheral blood. The origin of the receptors is a man aged 50-60 years with acute or convalescent COVID-19.

CDR3 sequence: CAWSQGLAVRETQYF. CDR3 nucleotide sequence: TGTGCCTGGAGTCAGGGACTAGCGGTTCGGGAGACCCAGTACTTC. This chain joins TRBV30 and TRBJ2-5, with 11 nucleotides matching TRBD2. With 2 bases clipped from V and 5 bases from J, the junction kept 7 bases outside the gene matches. The germline CDR1 and CDR2 sequences are GTSNPN and SVGIG (reference sequence). The CDR3 sequence is 15 residues long.

The V gene is TRBV6-5, the J gene TRBJ2-7; 9 bases are a match to TRBD1. CDR3 length: 15 residues. Losses at the gene ends were 6 bases for V and 5 bases for J; bases not matched to a gene: 11. Germline lookup yields CDR1 MNHEY and CDR2 SVGAGI. The chain's CDR3 is CASRFRGQGGDEQYF. For the CDR3, the DNA is TGTGCCAGCAGGTTCCGGGGACAGGGTGGCGACGAGCAGTACTTC.

The chain couples TRBV11-2 to TRBJ2-7; 9 bases match TRBD1. Germline values: CDR1 SGHAT, CDR2 FQNNGV. The CDR3 is 16 residues long. Trimming at V came to 5 bases and at J to 7 bases, leaving 15 bases not matched to a gene. The CDR3 region has the DNA TGTGCCAGCAGCAGCGGGACAGGGACCCTATTTGATGAGCAGTACTTC. Its translation is CASSSGTGTLFDEQYF.

This chain uses TRBV30 with TRBJ1-3, with D uncertain. The CDR3 is 15 amino acids. CDR1 and CDR2 (germline): GTSNPN, SVGIG (reference sequence). V dropped 4 bases and J dropped 3 bases, with 16 bases sitting between them. CDR3 amino acids: CAWISDIGGGNTIYF. Here the CDR3 DNA reads TGTGCCTGGATATCCGACATAGGAGGTGGAAACACCATATATTTT.

V and J are TRBV5-1 and TRBJ2-7, with a tentative D call TRBD1 (5 bases). The CDR3 totals 14 residues. V was pared by 6 bases and J by 5 bases, with 18 bases between. CDR1 and CDR2 from the germline V gene are SGHRS and YFSETQ. CDR3 residues: CASTPAQGGDEQYF. CDR3 bases: TGCGCCAGCACCCCGGCGCAGGGTGGTGACGAGCAGTACTTC.

The V and J genes are TRBV18 and TRBJ1-4; 9 positions agree with TRBD1. Germline lookup yields CDR1 KGHSH and CDR2 LQKENI. V was clipped by 6 bases and J by 5 bases; unmatched bases: 4. The CDR3 covers 14 residues. The CDR3 nucleotides read TGTGCCAGCTCCCCTGGACAGGGGAATGAAAAACTGTTTTTT. It is translated as CASSPGQGNEKLFF.

The chain couples TRBV2 to TRBJ1-5, with D unclear. Between the trimmed V and J ends, which lost 7 bases and 0 bases, there was a span of 7 bases. Germline CDR1 is SNHLY and CDR2 is FYNNEI. This CDR3 comprises 13 residues. CDR3 in DNA: TGTGCCAGCAAGCGGAATAGCAATCAGCCCCAGCATTTT. Translation: CASKRNSNQPQHF.

This chain connects TRBV7-9 to TRBJ2-1; no reliable D call. Trimming removed 5 bases at V and 8 bases at J, with 19 bases between. This CDR3 has 15 amino acids. Germline V gives CDR1 SEHNR, CDR2 FQNEAQ (reference sequence). CDR3 nucleotide sequence: TGTGCCAGCAGCCGATCTCGCGAACTAATCGATGAGCAGTTCTTC. Amino acid sequence: CASSRSRELIDEQFF.

This chain links TRBV9 with TRBJ1-1, with no clear D. V was shortened by 4 bases and J by 4 bases, with 17 bases between the two germline ends. The CDR3 length is 15 residues. Per the germline V gene, CDR1 is SGDLS and CDR2 is YYNGEE. Written as DNA, the CDR3 is TGTGCCAGCAGCAAAGGCGTGGGAGTGGGCACTGAAGCTTTCTTT. Protein: CASSKGVGVGTEAFF.

This sequence joins TRBV5-4 and TRBJ2-6, with D possibly TRBD1 on 5 matching bases. Germline V gives CDR1 SGHNT, CDR2 YYREEE (reference sequence). V lost 4 bases, J lost 1 base, and 9 bases lay in between. The CDR3 totals 15 residues. For the CDR3, the DNA is TGTGCCAGCAGCCCTGACAGTTCTGGGGCCAACGTCCTGACTTTC. Amino acid sequence: CASSPDSSGANVLTF.

V is TRBV10-2 and J is TRBJ1-2, with 9 positions matching TRBD1. The trim removed 0 bases at V and 1 base at J, leaving 6 bases unmatched. CDR3 length equals 17 residues. Germline CDR1 and CDR2: WSHSY and SAAADI. The CDR3 protein is CASSESRTGDSNYGYTF. In DNA, the CDR3 is TGCGCCAGCAGTGAGTCGAGGACAGGGGATAGTAACTATGGCTACACCTTC.

This chain connects TRBV18 to TRBJ1-2, with a possible D match to TRBD1 (5 bases). The CDR3 is made up of 14 amino acids. Germline V gene lookup returns CDR1 KGHSH and CDR2 LQKENI. Trimming took 6 bases from V and 4 from J, leaving 15 bases between them. CDR3 nucleotide sequence: TGTGCCAGCTCCCCGGGACTGAACTTCTATGGCTACACCTTC. Encoded protein: CASSPGLNFYGYTF.

The rearrangement links TRBV14 to TRBJ1-3, with D tentatively TRBD1 (6 bases). The germline V gene encodes CDR1 SGHDN and CDR2 FVKESK. Trimming left V 2 bases short and J 3 bases short, with 8 bases between. CDR3 size: 14 residues. CDR3 DNA: TGTGCCAGCAGCCAAAACAGGGTTGGAAACACCATATATTTT. Translated, it gives CASSQNRVGNTIYF.

CDR3: CASSLDRDYGYTF. In DNA, the CDR3 is TGTGCCAGCAGTTTGGACAGGGACTATGGCTACACCTTC. This chain joins TRBV27 and TRBJ1-2; TRBD1 agrees at 8 bases. This CDR3 region has 13 residues. Germline lookup yields CDR1 MNHEY and CDR2 SMNVEV (reference sequence). V dropped 3 bases and J dropped 3; count of bases not matched to a gene: 0.

This clone occurred a few times. The CDR3 coding sequence is TGTGCCATCAGTGAGCGGTCAGGGGCCGAAGAGACCCAGTACTTC. Encoded protein: CAISERSGAEETQYF. The chain employs TRBV10-3 and TRBJ2-5, with a tentative D call TRBD1 (6 bases). Trimming cost V 2 bases and J 3 bases, with 13 bases left between them. Germline-derived CDR1 and CDR2 are ENHRY and SYGVKD. This CDR3 region has 15 residues.

This chain joins TRBV11-1 and TRBJ2-7; weak D call: TRBD2 (5 bases). The length of the CDR3 is 15 residues. Germline CDR1 and CDR2: SGHAT and FQDESV (reference sequence). Trimming removed 3 bases from V and 3 bases from J, with 15 bases in between. For the CDR3, the DNA is TGTGCCAGCAGCTTTTCGGGGTCCTATTACTACGAGCAGTACTTC. Its protein is CASSFSGSYYYEQYF.

The V call is TRBV6-5, the J call TRBJ2-1; 11 bases fit TRBD2. Germline CDR1 MNHEY, CDR2 SVGAGI. V shed 6 bases and J 8 bases; nucleotides not matched to a gene: 9. This CDR3 is built from 15 residues. The CDR3 DNA reads TGTGCCAGCAGACCCGCGATAGCGGGAGGGTATGAGCAGTTCTTC. It codes for CASRPAIAGGYEQFF.

The CDR3, as DNA: TGCGCCAGCAGCTTAGCCACAGGGCGGTCAGGGGAAGCTTTCTTT. It yields the protein CASSLATGRSGEAFF. V is TRBV5-1 and J is TRBJ1-1; the D gene is possibly TRBD1 (6 bases). The CDR3 covers 15 residues. Germline CDR1 reads SGHRS; CDR2 reads YFSETQ. V lost 2 bases to trimming and J lost 8 bases, with 19 bases between them.

This chain links TRBV9 with TRBJ1-2; D possibly corresponds to TRBD1 (5 bases). Germline loops: CDR1 SGDLS, CDR2 YYNGEE. Trimming pared 3 bases from V and 4 bases from J, leaving 19 bases between. The CDR3 is 16 residues long. The CDR3 loop reads CASSAPGGGNFYGYTF. CDR3 in DNA: TGTGCCAGCAGCGCCCCGGGGGGGGGAAACTTCTATGGCTACACCTTC.

This clone was counted ten times or more. The genes are TRBV6-5 and TRBJ2-2; D ambiguous. V was shortened by 5 bases and J by 0 bases, with 7 bases between the two germline ends. Germline V gives CDR1 MNHEY, CDR2 SVGAGI. The CDR3 has 14 amino acids. CDR3 loop: CASSNQANTGELFF. In DNA, the CDR3 is TGTGCCAGCAGTAATCAGGCGAACACCGGGGAGCTGTTTTTT.

The V and J genes are TRBV14 and TRBJ2-2, with TRBD1 matching over 7 bases. With V trimmed by 0 bases and J by 0 bases, 4 bases remained unmatched. This CDR3 spans 17 amino acids. Germline CDR1 SGHDN, CDR2 FVKESK. The CDR3 region is CASSQDWGTANTGELFF. The CDR3 DNA follows: TGTGCCAGCAGCCAAGACTGGGGGACAGCGAACACCGGGGAGCTGTTTTTT.